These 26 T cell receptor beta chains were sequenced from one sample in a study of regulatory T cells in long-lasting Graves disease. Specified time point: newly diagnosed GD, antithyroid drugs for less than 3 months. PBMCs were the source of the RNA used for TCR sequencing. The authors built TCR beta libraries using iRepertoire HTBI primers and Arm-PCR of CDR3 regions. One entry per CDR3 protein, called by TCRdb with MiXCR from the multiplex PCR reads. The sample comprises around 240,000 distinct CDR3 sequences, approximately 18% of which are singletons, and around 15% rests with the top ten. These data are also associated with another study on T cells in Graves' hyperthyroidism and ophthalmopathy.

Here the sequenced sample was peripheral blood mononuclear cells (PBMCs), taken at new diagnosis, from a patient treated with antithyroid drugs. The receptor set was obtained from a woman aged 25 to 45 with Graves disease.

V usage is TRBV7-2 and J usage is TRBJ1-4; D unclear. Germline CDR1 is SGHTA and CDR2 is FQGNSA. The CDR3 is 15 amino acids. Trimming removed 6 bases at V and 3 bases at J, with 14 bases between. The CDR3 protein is CASSSDLGPNEKLFF. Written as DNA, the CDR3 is TGTGCCAGCAGTTCGGATTTAGGGCCTAATGAAAAACTGTTTTTT.

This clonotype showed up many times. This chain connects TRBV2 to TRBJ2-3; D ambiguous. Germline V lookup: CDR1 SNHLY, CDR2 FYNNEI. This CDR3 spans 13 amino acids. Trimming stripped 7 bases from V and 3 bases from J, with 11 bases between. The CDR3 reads CASMGYGTDTQYF. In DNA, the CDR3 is TGTGCCAGCATGGGCTACGGAACAGATACGCAGTATTTT.

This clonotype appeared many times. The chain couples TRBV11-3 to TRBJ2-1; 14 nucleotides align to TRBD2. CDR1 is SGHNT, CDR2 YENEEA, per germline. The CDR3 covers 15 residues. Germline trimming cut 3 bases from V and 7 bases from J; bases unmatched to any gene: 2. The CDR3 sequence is CASSLTSGGGNEQFF. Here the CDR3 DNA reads TGTGCCAGCAGCTTGACTAGCGGGGGGGGAAATGAGCAGTTCTTC.

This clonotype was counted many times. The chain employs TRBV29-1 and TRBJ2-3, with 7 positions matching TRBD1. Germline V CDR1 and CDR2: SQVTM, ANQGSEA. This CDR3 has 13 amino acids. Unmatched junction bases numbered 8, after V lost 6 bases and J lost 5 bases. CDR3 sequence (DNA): TGCAGCGTGGCCAGGGGGATTGGAGATACGCAGTATTTT. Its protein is CSVARGIGDTQYF.

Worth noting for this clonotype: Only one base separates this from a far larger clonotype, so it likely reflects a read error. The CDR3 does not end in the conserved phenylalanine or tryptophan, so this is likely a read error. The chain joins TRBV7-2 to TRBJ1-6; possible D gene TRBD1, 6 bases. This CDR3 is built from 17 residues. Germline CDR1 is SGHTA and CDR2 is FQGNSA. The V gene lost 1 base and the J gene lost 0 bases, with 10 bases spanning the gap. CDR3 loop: CASSLGDIGSYNSPLHS. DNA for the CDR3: TGTGCCAGCAGCTTAGGGGACATCGGCTCCTATAATTCACCCCTCCACTCT.

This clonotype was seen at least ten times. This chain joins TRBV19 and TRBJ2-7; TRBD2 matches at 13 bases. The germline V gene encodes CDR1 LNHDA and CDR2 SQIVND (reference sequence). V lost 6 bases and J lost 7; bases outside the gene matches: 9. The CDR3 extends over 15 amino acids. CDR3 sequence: CASSPGGLAGREQYF. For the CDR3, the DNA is TGTGCCAGTAGCCCCGGGGGACTAGCGGGGAGAGAGCAGTACTTC.

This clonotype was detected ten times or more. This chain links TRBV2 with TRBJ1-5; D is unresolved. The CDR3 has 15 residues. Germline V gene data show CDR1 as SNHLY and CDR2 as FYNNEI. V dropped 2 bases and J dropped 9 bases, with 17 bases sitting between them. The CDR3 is CASSEQSGLRSPQHF. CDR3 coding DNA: TGTGCCAGCAGTGAACAAAGTGGCCTTCGGTCGCCCCAGCATTTT.

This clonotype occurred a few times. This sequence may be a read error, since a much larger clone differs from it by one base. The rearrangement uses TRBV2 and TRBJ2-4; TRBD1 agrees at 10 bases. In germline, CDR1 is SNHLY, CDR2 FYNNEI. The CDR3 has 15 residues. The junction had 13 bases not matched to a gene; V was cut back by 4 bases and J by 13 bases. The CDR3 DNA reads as TGTGCCAGCAGTGGAACCGGGACAGGGGTGGGTGAGCAGTACTTC. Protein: CASSGTGTGVGEQYF.

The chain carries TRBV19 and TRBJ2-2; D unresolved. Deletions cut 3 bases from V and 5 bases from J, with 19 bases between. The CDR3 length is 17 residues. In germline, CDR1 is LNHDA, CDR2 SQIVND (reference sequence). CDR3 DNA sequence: TGTGCCAGTAGTATTCCCTGGACGGCCCCGGATACCGGGGAGCTGTTTTTT. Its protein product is CASSIPWTAPDTGELFF.

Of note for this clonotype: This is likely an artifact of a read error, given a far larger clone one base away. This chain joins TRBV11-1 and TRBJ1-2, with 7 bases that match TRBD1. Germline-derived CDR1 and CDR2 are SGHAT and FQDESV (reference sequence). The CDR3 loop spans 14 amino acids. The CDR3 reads CANSPDRSNYGYTF. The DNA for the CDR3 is TGTGCCAACAGCCCGGACAGGAGTAACTATGGCTACACCTTC.

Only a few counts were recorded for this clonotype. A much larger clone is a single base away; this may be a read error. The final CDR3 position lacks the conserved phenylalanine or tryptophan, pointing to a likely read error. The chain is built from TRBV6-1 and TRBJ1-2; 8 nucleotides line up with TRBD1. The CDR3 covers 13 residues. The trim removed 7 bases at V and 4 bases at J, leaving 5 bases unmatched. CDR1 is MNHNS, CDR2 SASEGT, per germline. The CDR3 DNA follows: TGTGCCAGCAAACAGACAGGGGCCTATGGCTACACCCTC. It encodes CASKQTGAYGYTL.

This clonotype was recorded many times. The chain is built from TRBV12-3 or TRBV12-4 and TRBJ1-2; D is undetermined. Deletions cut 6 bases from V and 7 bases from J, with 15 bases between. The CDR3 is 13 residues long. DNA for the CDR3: TGTGCCAGCAGAGGACGGTCGTCCGCTGGCTACACCTTC. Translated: CASRGRSSAGYTF.

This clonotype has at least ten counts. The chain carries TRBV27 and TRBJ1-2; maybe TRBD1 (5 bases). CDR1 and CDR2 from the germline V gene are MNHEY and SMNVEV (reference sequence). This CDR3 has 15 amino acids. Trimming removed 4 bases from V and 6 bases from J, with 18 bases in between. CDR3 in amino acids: CASSSYQGRGHGYTF. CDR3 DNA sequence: TGTGCCAGCAGTTCATACCAGGGAAGGGGACATGGCTACACCTTC.

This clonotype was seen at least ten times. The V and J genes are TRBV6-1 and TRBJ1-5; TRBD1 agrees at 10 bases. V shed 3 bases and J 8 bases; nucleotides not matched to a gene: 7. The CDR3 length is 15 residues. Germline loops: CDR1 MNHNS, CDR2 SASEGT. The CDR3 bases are TGTGCCAGCAGTGACGTGGGACAGGGGTTCAAGCCCCAGCATTTT. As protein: CASSDVGQGFKPQHF.

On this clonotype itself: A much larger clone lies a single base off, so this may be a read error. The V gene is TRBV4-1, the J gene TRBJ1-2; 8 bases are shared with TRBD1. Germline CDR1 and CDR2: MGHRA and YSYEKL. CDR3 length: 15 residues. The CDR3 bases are TGCGTCAGCAGCCCCTCCGGGCAGGGGGCATATGGCTACACCTTC. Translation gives CVSSPSGQGAYGYTF.

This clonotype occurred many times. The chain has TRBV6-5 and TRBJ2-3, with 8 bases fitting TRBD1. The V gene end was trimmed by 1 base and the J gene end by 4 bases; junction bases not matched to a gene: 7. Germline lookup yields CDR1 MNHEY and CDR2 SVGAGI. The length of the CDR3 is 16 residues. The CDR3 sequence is CASSYFPGQGPDTQYF. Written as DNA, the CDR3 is TGTGCCAGCAGTTACTTCCCCGGACAGGGCCCAGATACGCAGTATTTT.

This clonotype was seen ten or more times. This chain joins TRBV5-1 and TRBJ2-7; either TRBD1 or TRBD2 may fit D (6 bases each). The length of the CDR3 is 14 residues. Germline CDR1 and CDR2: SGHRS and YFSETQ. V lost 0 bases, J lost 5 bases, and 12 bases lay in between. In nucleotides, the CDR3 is TGCGCCAGCAGCTTGGTGTCGGGGGCCCACGAGCAGTACTTC. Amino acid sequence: CASSLVSGAHEQYF.

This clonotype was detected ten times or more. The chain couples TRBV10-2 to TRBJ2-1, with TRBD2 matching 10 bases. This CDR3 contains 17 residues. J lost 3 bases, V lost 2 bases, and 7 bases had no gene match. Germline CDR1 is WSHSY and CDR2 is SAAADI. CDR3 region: CASSETLAGVRYNEQFF. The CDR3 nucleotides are TGCGCCAGCAGTGAGACCCTAGCGGGGGTTCGCTACAATGAGCAGTTCTTC.

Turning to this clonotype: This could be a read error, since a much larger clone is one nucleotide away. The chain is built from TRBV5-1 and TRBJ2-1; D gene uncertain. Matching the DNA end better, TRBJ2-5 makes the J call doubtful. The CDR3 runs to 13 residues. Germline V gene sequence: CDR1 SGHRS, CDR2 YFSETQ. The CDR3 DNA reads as TGCGCCAGCGCCCCAGACTCACGAGAGACCCAGTACTTC. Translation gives CASAPDSRETQYF.

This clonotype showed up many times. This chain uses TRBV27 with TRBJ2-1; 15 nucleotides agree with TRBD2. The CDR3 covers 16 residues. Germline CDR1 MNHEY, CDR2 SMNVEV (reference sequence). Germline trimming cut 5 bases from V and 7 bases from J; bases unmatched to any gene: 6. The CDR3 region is CASSQGLAGGRNEQFF. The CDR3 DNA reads TGTGCCAGCAGTCAAGGACTAGCGGGGGGGCGGAATGAGCAGTTCTTC.

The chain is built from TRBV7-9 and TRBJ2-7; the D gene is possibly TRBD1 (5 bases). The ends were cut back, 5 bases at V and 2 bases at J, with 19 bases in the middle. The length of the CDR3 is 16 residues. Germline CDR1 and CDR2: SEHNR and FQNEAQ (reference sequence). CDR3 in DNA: TGTGCCAGCAGCGCCCCTACAGGCTTCCCGACCTACGAGCAGTACTTC. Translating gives CASSAPTGFPTYEQYF.

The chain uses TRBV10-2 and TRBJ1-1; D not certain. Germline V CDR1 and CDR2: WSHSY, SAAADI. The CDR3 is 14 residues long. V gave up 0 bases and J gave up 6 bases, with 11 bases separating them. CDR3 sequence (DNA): TGCGCCAGCAGTGAGTCGCTTCTGGGTTCTGAAGCTTTCTTT. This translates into CASSESLLGSEAFF.

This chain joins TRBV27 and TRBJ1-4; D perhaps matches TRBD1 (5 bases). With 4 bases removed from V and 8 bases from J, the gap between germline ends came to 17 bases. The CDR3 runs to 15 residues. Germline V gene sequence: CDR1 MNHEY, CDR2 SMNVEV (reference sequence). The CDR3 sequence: CASSSGTLRPEKLFF. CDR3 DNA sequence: TGTGCCAGCAGTTCCGGGACCCTAAGGCCGGAAAAACTGTTTTTT. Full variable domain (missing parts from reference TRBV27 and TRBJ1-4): EAQVTQNPRYLITVTGKKLTVTCSQNMNHEYMSWYRQDPGLGLRQIYYSMNVEVTDKGDVPEGYKVSRKEKRNFPLILESPSPNQTSLYFCASSSGTLRPEKLFFGSGTQLSVL.

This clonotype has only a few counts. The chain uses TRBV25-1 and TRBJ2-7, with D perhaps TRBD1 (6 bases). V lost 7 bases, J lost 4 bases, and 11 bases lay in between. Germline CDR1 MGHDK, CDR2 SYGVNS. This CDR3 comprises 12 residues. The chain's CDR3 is CASNTGSYEQYF. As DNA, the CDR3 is TGTGCCAGCAACACAGGGTCATACGAGCAGTACTTC.

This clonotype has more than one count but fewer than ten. The DNA for the CDR3 is TGCGCCAGCAGCCCAGGAACAAGTAACTATGGCTACACCTTC. It yields the protein CASSPGTSNYGYTF. J is TRBJ1-2 and V is TRBV5-1; D gene uncertain. V was trimmed by 4 bases and J by 1 base, leaving 11 bases between them. The CDR3 is made up of 14 amino acids. Germline loops: CDR1 SGHRS, CDR2 YFSETQ.

The CDR3 DNA sequence: TGTGCCAGCAGCCAAGACCCAAGACAGGAAGGCATGAACACTGAAGCTTTCTTT. Protein: CASSQDPRQEGMNTEAFF. The chain combines TRBV14 with TRBJ1-1, with D possibly being TRBD1 (6 bases). The CDR3 length is 18 residues. The germline V gene encodes CDR1 SGHDN and CDR2 FVKESK. V lost 0 bases to trimming and J lost 0 bases, with 17 bases between them.